This T cell receptor beta chain appears in the sequencing data of a study of shared clonotypes between healthy human individuals. Regarding the study as a whole: Naive subsets, compared against memory subsets, generally had larger estimated richness values.

The CDR3 covers 14 residues. Germline CDR1 WSHSY, CDR2 SAAADI. V dropped 8 bases and J dropped 2; count of bases not matched to a gene: 7. Recent acute infections and vaccinations were absent in the healthy HIV-negative adult donors. For this clone: Its cognate antigen is unknown.

Replicate PCRs run on sorted subsets employed roughly 180 ng DNA, 30,000 to 35,000 T cell genomes. The data were produced by immunoSEQ multiplex PCR, yet TCRdb's version contains in-frame clones alone and is incomplete. The sample has some 1.5 million clones; 95% to 97% are singletons. This clonotype was sampled from a man aged 25 to 40 in good health. The sequencing input was naive CD4+ T cells sorted from blood. Documented subset: CD45RA+ positively selected. This chain uses TRBV10-2 with TRBJ2-3; 7 nucleotides agree with TRBD2. This chain's CDR3 is CASQRRENTDTQYF. The CDR3 DNA reads TGCGCCAGCCAGCGGCGGGAGAACACAGATACGCAGTATTTT.